The source of this T cell receptor (beta chain) is a study of esophageal squamous cell carcinoma under preoperative chemotherapy. The study's findings and limits: After chemotherapy, TCR diversity rose significantly in peripheral T cells but not in tumor-infiltrating lymphocytes. Post-treatment tumor-infiltrating lymphocytes appeared partly derived from peripheral T cells migrating into the tumor.

TCRdb called the PCR reads again in MiXCR, with one record for every CDR3 protein. The table lists 15,000 to 20,000 distinct CDR3 sequences, around 45% of them singletons. V lost 7 bases to trimming and J lost 1 base, with 14 bases between them. This CDR3 has 14 residues. Germline V gene data show CDR1 as MNHNS and CDR2 as SASEGT. Time point meaning: before preoperative PTX-NDP chemotherapy. Preoperative chemotherapy with paclitaxel-nedaplatin was given to patients before surgery. Turning to this clonotype: Antigen specificity is unknown.

Sampling took place from a patient given preoperative chemotherapy. The receptor was isolated from a human donor with esophageal squamous cell carcinoma. The donor label of this sample is uncertain. The chain links TRBV6-1 to TRBJ2-7, with D maybe TRBD2 (5 bases). CDR3 in amino acids: CASTDVGKSYEQYF. CDR3 nucleotides: TGTGCCAGCACGGATGTCGGGAAATCCTACGAGCAGTACTTC.